Presented here are 17 T cell receptor beta chains from one specimen sequenced in a study of Graves' ophthalmopathy and Graves' hyperthyroidism (dated by TCRdb to the late 2010s). The instrument was an Illumina HiSeq 2000. For repertoire sequencing, TCR beta CDR3 regions were amplified from RNA transcripts. A first-round RT-PCR used HTBI primers with the Qiagen OneStep RT-PCR kit, followed by a second-round multiplex PCR, size selection and purification. Through fastp at Q25 and MiXCR, TCRdb rebuilt clones from the public reads, retaining in-frame beta chains. Every distinct CDR3 protein forms one entry, paired with its most common genes and DNA. This sample lists 560,000 or so distinct CDR3 sequences; approximately 37% were detected once. In total, the top ten clones hold about 4.2% of the sample. The specimen sequenced was peripheral blood or thyroid tissue (not recorded which). These receptors all come from an adult man with Graves' hyperthyroidism.

This clonotype came up many times. CDR3 region: CATSAADTEAFF. In DNA form, the CDR3 reads TGTGCCACCAGTGCGGCCGACACTGAAGCTTTCTTT. The J gene is TRBJ1-1, the V gene TRBV24-1; D not certain. V was cut by 5 bases and J by 3 bases, with 6 bases left in between. Germline V CDR1 and CDR2: KGHDR, SFDVKD. This CDR3 has 12 amino acids.

In this sample, this clonotype turned up many times. The V and J genes are TRBV5-8 and TRBJ2-7; D remains unclear. With 2 bases removed from V and 6 bases from J, the gap between germline ends came to 15 bases. This CDR3 comprises 14 residues. The germline V gene has CDR1 SGHTS and CDR2 YDEGEE. The CDR3 reads CASSLVGLIGEQYF. The CDR3 DNA is TGTGCCAGCAGCTTAGTGGGGTTAATCGGCGAGCAGTACTTC.

The chain combines TRBV9 with TRBJ2-5; D not certain. The assigned J gene may be wrong: the sequence end matches TRBJ2-4 better. CDR3 length: 14 amino acids. The germline V gene has CDR1 SGDLS and CDR2 YYNGEE. For the CDR3, the DNA is TGTGCCAGCAGCCAGCCCGGATCCAAAAACATTCAGTACTTC. This codes for CASSQPGSKNIQYF.

V and J are TRBV14 and TRBJ2-7; D is undetermined. The CDR3 spans 14 residues. V shed 0 bases and J shed 4 bases, with 10 bases lying between them. Per germline, CDR1 SGHDN and CDR2 FVKESK. CDR3 coding DNA: TGTGCCAGCAGCCAAGATCGCGCTGGGTACGAGCAGTACTTC. Translation gives CASSQDRAGYEQYF.

This clonotype was found a few times. V gene TRBV19 combines with J gene TRBJ2-1; 8 bases align to TRBD1. V shed 6 bases, J shed 4 bases, and the junction held 8 bases outside the gene matches. The germline gives CDR1 LNHDA, CDR2 SQIVND (reference sequence). This CDR3 has 15 amino acids. The CDR3 reads CASRQTGVKYNEQFF. The DNA of the CDR3 is TGTGCCAGTAGGCAGACAGGGGTCAAATACAATGAGCAGTTCTTC.

In its sample, this clonotype was seen many times. The rearrangement joins TRBV5-8 to TRBJ2-5; 11 bases align to TRBD2. Germline V gene data show CDR1 as SGHTS and CDR2 as YDEGEE. The V gene end was trimmed by 4 bases and the J gene end by 4 bases; junction bases not matched to a gene: 15. CDR3 length: 18 residues. CDR3: CASSPGTSGSPWAETQYF. CDR3 in DNA: TGTGCCAGCAGCCCCGGGACTAGCGGATCTCCTTGGGCAGAGACCCAGTACTTC.

Of note for this clonotype: One base away lies a much larger clone, so this may be a sequencing read error. This chain joins TRBV11-2 and TRBJ2-7; 12 bases align to TRBD1. CDR1 is SGHAT and CDR2 is FQNNGV in the germline V gene. The CDR3 has 15 amino acids. CDR3 loop: CAGSLGTGGFYEQYF. In DNA form, the CDR3 reads TGTGCCGGCAGCTTAGGGACAGGGGGCTTCTACGAGCAGTACTTC.

In its sample, this clonotype was seen many times. The rearrangement joins TRBV6-5 to TRBJ1-6, with a possible D match to TRBD1 (6 bases). Germline lookup yields CDR1 MNHEY and CDR2 SVGAGI. The CDR3 totals 15 residues. Deletions cut 6 bases from V and 7 bases from J, with 16 bases between. The CDR3 is CASSPRQVSNSPLHF. The CDR3 DNA reads TGTGCCAGCAGCCCTCGACAGGTTTCGAATTCACCCCTCCACTTT.

This clonotype has at least ten counts. The chain recombines TRBV2 with TRBJ1-1; weak D call: TRBD1 (6 bases). The CDR3 consists of 17 residues. CDR1 and CDR2 (germline): SNHLY, FYNNEI. V was shortened by 0 bases and J by 0 bases, with 14 bases between the two germline ends. The chain's CDR3 is CASSEALRGGVNTEAFF. As DNA, the CDR3 is TGTGCCAGCAGTGAAGCGCTTCGAGGGGGGGTGAACACTGAAGCTTTCTTT.

Ten or more counts support this clonotype. The V gene is TRBV24-1, the J gene TRBJ2-2, with 8 bases that match TRBD1. Per the germline V gene, CDR1 is KGHDR and CDR2 is SFDVKD. The CDR3 spans 17 residues. Germline trimming cut 0 bases from V and 2 bases from J; bases unmatched to any gene: 4. In nucleotides, the CDR3 is TGTGCCACCAGTGATTTGACCGGACAGGGCAACACCGGGGAGCTGTTTTTT. Translated, it gives CATSDLTGQGNTGELFF.

Of note for this clonotype: A much larger clonotype is one base distant, so this may be a read error. This chain links TRBV7-9 with TRBJ2-5; TRBD1 matches at 7 bases. CDR3 length: 15 amino acids. CDR1 is SEHNR, CDR2 FQNEAQ, per germline (reference sequence). The junction had 11 bases not matched to a gene; V was cut back by 5 bases and J by 5 bases. This CDR3 is CASSPGQAPTETQYF. In DNA form, the CDR3 reads TGTGCCAGCAGCCCAGGACAGGCCCCGACGGAGACCCAGTACTTC.

This clonotype was counted ten times or more. This chain links TRBV20-1 with TRBJ2-2, with TRBD2 as a possible D gene (6 bases). Trimming pared 0 bases from V and 5 bases from J, leaving 13 bases between. The CDR3 consists of 15 residues. Germline V gives CDR1 DFQATT, CDR2 SNEGSKA (reference sequence). CDR3 in DNA: TGCAGTGCTAGAGATTTGGGCGGGATGACCGGGGAGCTGTTTTTT. This codes for CSARDLGGMTGELFF.

This clonotype was seen at least ten times. The chain couples TRBV29-1 to TRBJ2-5; D is ambiguous. V was clipped by 4 bases and J by 3 bases, with 9 bases between them. The CDR3 contains 12 residues. CDR1 is SQVTM, CDR2 ANQGSEA, per germline. CDR3 residues: CSVAQVEETQYF. The CDR3 bases are TGCAGCGTTGCCCAGGTGGAAGAGACCCAGTACTTC.

In its sample, this clonotype was seen a few times. The gene calls are TRBV28 and TRBJ2-7; the match to TRBD1 covers 7 bases. The V segment lost 6 bases and the J segment 1 base; nucleotides outside the gene matches: 9. The length of the CDR3 is 15 residues. Germline CDR1 and CDR2: MDHEN and SYDVKM. The CDR3 loop is CASRSYRGDSYEQYF. The DNA of the CDR3 is TGTGCCAGCAGATCCTACAGGGGCGATTCCTACGAGCAGTACTTC.

The V and J genes are TRBV7-9 and TRBJ1-4; D might be TRBD1 (5 bases). CDR3 length: 17 residues. The V and J ends lost 6 bases and 8 bases respectively, with 25 bases between them. The germline CDR1 and CDR2 sequences are SEHNR and FQNEAQ (reference sequence). CDR3 protein: CASSSFRDPVGKEKLFF. The CDR3, as DNA: TGTGCCAGCAGTTCATTCCGGGACCCGGTGGGGAAAGAAAAACTGTTTTTT.

A note on this clonotype: One junction end disagrees with the germline gene, perhaps due to a read error. The chain links TRBV7-2 to TRBJ2-7, with D tentatively TRBD1 (6 bases). The CDR3 runs to 12 residues. The germline gives CDR1 SGHTA, CDR2 FQGNSA. The CDR3 DNA is TGTGCCAGCAGCTTAGGCCCAGGGGAGCTGTACTTC. Translation: CASSLGPGELYF.

This clonotype was counted a few times. The V gene is TRBV20-1, the J gene TRBJ1-1, with D unclear. This CDR3 contains 14 residues. From germline, CDR1 is DFQATT and CDR2 SNEGSKA (reference sequence). The germline V and J ends were trimmed by 5 bases and 1 base, with 14 bases remaining between them. CDR3 DNA sequence: TGCAGTGCTTCTCGGACGGGCGAGAACACTGAAGCTTTCTTT. Amino acid sequence: CSASRTGENTEAFF.